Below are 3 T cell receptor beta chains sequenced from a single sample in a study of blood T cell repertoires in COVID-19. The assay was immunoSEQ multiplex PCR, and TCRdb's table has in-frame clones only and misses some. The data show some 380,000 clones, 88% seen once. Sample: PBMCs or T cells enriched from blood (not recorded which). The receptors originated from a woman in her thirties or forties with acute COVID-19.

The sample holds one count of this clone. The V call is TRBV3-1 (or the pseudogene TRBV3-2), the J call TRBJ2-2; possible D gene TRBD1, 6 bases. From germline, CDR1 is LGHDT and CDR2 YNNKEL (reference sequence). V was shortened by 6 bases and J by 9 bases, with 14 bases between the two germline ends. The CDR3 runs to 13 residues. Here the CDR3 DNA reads TGTGCCAGCAGTTCCTCAGGGGCCCGGGAGCTGTTTTTT. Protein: CASSSSGARELFF.

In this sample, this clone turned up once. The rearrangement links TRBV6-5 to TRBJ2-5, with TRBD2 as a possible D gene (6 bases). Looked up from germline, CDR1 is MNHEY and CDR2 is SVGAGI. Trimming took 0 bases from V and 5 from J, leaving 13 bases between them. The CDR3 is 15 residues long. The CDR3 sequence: CASSYSNLASETQYF. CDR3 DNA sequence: TGTGCCAGCAGTTACTCGAATCTAGCGTCGGAGACCCAGTACTTC.

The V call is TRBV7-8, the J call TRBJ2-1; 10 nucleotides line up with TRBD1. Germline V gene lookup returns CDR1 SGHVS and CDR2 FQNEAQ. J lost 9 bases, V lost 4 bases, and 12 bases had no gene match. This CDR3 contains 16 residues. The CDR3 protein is CASSSQRTGGFGEQFF. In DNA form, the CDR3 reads TGTGCCAGCAGCTCCCAGCGGACAGGGGGTTTTGGTGAGCAGTTCTTC.